This entry lists 8 T cell receptor beta chains sequenced from one sample in a study of OX40 agonist ivuxolimab in advanced cancers. The protocol was immunoSEQ multiplex PCR, while the TCRdb copy is restricted to in-frame clones and leaves out a portion. The sample records about 98,000 clones, roughly nine tenths being singletons. The sample in question was CD4+ or CD8+ T cells sorted from blood, obtained in a trial of the OX40 agonist ivuxolimab. These receptors all come from an adult with an advanced solid tumor such as melanoma, head and neck, liver or kidney cancer.

The gene calls are TRBV5-1 and TRBJ2-2; 12 nucleotides match TRBD2. Germline CDR1 is SGHRS and CDR2 is YFSETQ. Trimming took 0 bases from V and 7 from J; bases not matched to a gene: 4. The CDR3 contains 16 residues. CDR3 sequence (DNA): TGCGCCAGCAGCTTGGGACTAGCGGGAGTAAGCGGGGAGCTGTTTTTT. Encoded protein: CASSLGLAGVSGELFF.

This sequence joins TRBV6-6 and TRBJ1-2; D is possibly TRBD1 (6 bases). V was cut by 2 bases and J by 6 bases, with 13 bases left in between. This CDR3 has 14 amino acids. The germline CDR1 and CDR2 sequences are MNHNY and SVGAGI (reference sequence). The CDR3 here is CASSYPTGPHGYTF. CDR3 sequence (DNA): TGTGCCAGCAGTTACCCAACAGGGCCCCATGGCTACACCTTC.

The CDR3 sequence: CASSLIAEETQYF. DNA of the CDR3: TGTGCCAGCAGCTTAATTGCGGAAGAGACCCAGTACTTC. This sequence joins TRBV7-6 and TRBJ2-5; D not certain. Germline V lookup: CDR1 SGHVS, CDR2 FNYEAQ. CDR3 size: 13 residues. The V end was cut by 2 bases, the J end by 3 bases, with 7 bases between.

The V gene is TRBV11-3, the J gene TRBJ2-1; 10 nucleotides align to TRBD2. The V gene's germline CDR1 is SGHNT and CDR2 YENEEA. This CDR3 is 17 amino acids long. J gave up 6 bases and V 1 base, and 9 bases lay outside the gene matches. The CDR3 is CASSLGLAGVPSNEQFF. CDR3 nucleotides: TGTGCCAGCAGCTTAGGGCTAGCGGGAGTCCCCTCCAATGAGCAGTTCTTC. Looking up the rest from reference TRBV11-3 and TRBJ2-1 gives the full variable domain: EAGVVQSPRYKIIEKKQPVAFWCNPISGHNTLYWYLQNLGQGPELLIRYENEEAVDDSQLPKDRFSAERLKGVDSTLKIQPAELGDSAVYLCASSLGLAGVPSNEQFFGPGTRLTVL.

V usage is TRBV5-4 and J usage is TRBJ2-2, with 11 bases lining up with TRBD2. V shed 4 bases, J shed 5 bases, and the junction held 16 bases outside the gene matches. The CDR3 consists of 19 residues. Germline V lookup: CDR1 SGHNT, CDR2 YYREEE (reference sequence). The CDR3 DNA reads as TGTGCCAGCAGCCCCACTAGCGGGAGCGGAATCGGAGAAACCGGGGAGCTGTTTTTT. It codes for CASSPTSGSGIGETGELFF.

The table lists this clone with a count of one. The rearrangement uses TRBV5-6 and TRBJ2-3; weak D call: TRBD2 (5 bases). This CDR3 comprises 16 residues. Germline V gene sequence: CDR1 SGHDT, CDR2 YYEEEE. V gave up 6 bases and J gave up 0 bases, with 17 bases separating them. The CDR3 coding sequence is TGTGCCAGCAAAAGAGGGCGGAAATCTAGCACAGATACGCAGTATTTT. Amino acid sequence: CASKRGRKSSTDTQYF.

The genes are TRBV7-2 and TRBJ1-2; 9 bases fit TRBD1. V trimming: 2 bases; J trimming: 6 bases; junction bases outside the gene matches: 13. Germline-derived CDR1 and CDR2 are SGHTA and FQGNSA. CDR3 length: 17 amino acids. The CDR3 region is CASSLRSGGDREDGYTF. The DNA of the CDR3 is TGTGCCAGCAGCTTACGTTCTGGCGGGGACAGGGAAGATGGCTACACCTTC.

J is TRBJ1-2 and V is TRBV28; D might be TRBD1 (6 bases). The CDR3 sequence is 15 residues long. V was pared by 5 bases and J by 7 bases, with 20 bases between. Germline CDR1 is MDHEN and CDR2 is SYDVKM. Written as DNA, the CDR3 is TGTGCCAGCAGTGGGGTGGCAGGGGCCAAGACTGGCTACACCTTC. Amino acid sequence: CASSGVAGAKTGYTF.